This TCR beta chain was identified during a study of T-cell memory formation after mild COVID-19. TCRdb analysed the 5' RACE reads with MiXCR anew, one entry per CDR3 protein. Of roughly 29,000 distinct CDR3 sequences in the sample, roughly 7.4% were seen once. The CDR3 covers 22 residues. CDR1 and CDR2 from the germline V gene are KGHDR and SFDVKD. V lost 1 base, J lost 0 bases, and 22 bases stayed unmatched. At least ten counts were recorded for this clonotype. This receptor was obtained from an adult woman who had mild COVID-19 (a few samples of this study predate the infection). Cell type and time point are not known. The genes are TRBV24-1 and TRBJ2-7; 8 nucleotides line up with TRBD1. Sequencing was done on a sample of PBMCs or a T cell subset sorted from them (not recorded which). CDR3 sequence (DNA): TGTGCCACCAGTGATTTCAAGTTCGGGTTCGACAGGGGACACACCGCCTCCTACGAGCAGTACTTC. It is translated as CATSDFKFGFDRGHTASYEQYF.